This TCR beta chain was found in a study of a mutant IDH1 vaccine in newly diagnosed glioma. Across the study: There were approximately 60% males and approximately 38% females among treated patients, whose mean age was about 38 years. Earlier treatment was radiotherapy, temozolomide, or both, with most getting both.

Assay used: immunoSEQ multiplex PCR; TCRdb lists only in-frame clones, some missing. The sample includes some 30,000 clones, roughly 88% of them seen just once. As for this clone: Its antigen is not known.

The CDR3 is made up of 15 amino acids. Trimming shortened V by 3 bases and J by 5 bases, and 14 bases separated the two germline ends. The germline V gene has CDR1 SGHTA and CDR2 FQGNSA. The time point here: week 23, last vaccination. What each vaccine dose contained was 300 ug of mutant IDH1 20-mer peptide, accompanied by topical imiquimod. The receptor was isolated from a man aged 40-55 years with glioma. The input for sequencing was PBMCs, taken from a glioma patient whose treatment included an IDH1 peptide vaccine. The V and J genes are TRBV7-2 and TRBJ2-1; D is unclear. CDR3 residues: CASSFSPSTNNEQFF. CDR3 coding DNA: TGTGCCAGCAGCTTCTCCCCCAGCACTAACAATGAGCAGTTCTTC.